The T cell receptor beta chain described here comes from a study of blood T cell repertoires in COVID-19. This clone showed up just once. The CDR3 contains 18 residues. CDR1 KGHDR and CDR2 SFDVKD come from the germline V gene. V lost 4 bases and J 6 bases, leaving 23 bases between the germline ends. Produced via immunoSEQ multiplex PCR; TCRdb's table is partial and in-frame only. The sample records 150,000 to 200,000 clones, more than 60% being singletons. The receptor's source is a man between 65 and 85 years old with acute or convalescent COVID-19. The chain recombines TRBV24-1 with TRBJ2-2; D is possibly TRBD1 (6 bases). The specimen was peripheral blood. CDR3 in amino acids: CATSDTDANRVVPGELFF. CDR3 coding DNA: TGTGCCACCAGTGACACGGACGCTAACAGGGTCGTACCCGGGGAGCTGTTTTTT.